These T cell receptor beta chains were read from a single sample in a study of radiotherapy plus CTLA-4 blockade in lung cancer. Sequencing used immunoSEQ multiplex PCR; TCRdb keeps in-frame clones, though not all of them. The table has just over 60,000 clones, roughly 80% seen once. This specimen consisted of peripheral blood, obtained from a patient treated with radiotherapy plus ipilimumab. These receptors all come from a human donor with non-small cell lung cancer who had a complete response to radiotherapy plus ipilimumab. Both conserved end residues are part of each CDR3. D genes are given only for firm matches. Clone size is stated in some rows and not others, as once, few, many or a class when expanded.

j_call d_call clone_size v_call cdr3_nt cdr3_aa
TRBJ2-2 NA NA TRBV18 TGTGCCAGCTCCCCGACCCGGGCCGGGGAGCTGTTTTTT CASSPTRAGELFF
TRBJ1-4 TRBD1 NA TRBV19 TGTGCCAGTAGCTCGGGGTCCGGGACAGGGTATGAAAAACTGTTTTTT CASSSGSGTGYEKLFF
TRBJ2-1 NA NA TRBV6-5 TGTGCCAGCAGCAAGAGGGGGAATGAGCAGTTCTTC CASSKRGNEQFF
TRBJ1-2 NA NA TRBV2 TGTGCCAGCAGTGATCCTCGGGGGATCTATGGCTACACCTTC CASSDPRGIYGYTF
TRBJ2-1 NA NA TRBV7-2 TGTGCCAGCAGCTCGAGACAGAGCTCCTACAATGAGCAGTTCTTC CASSSRQSSYNEQFF
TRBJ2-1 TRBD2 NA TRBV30 TGTGCCTGGAGTGCAACTAGCGGGAGCTACAATGAGCAGTTCTTC CAWSATSGSYNEQFF
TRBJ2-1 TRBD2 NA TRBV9 TGTGCCAGCAGCATCCACGGGACTAGCGGCTACAATGAGCAGTTCTTC CASSIHGTSGYNEQFF
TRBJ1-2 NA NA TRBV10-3 TGTGCCATCAGTGAGTCGAAGATTGGTAAAGGCGCTAACTATGGCTACACCTTC CAISESKIGKGANYGYTF
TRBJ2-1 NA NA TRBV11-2 TGTGCCAGCAGCCGACCCGCACCCCTTTCCTACAATGAGCAGTTCTTC CASSRPAPLSYNEQFF
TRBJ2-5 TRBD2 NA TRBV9 TGTGCCAGCAGCAAGGGACTAGCGGGGCCAGGAGAGACCCAGTACTTC CASSKGLAGPGETQYF
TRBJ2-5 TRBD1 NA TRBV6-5 TGTGCCAGCAGCCGAAACAGGGGCCAAGAGACCCAGTACTTC CASSRNRGQETQYF
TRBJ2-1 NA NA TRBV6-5 TGTGCCAGCAGTTCCTACGGGCCAAGCTCCTACAATGAGCAGTTCTTC CASSSYGPSSYNEQFF
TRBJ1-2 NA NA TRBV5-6 TGTGCCAGCAGCTTGGGTAGCTATGGCTACACCTTC CASSLGSYGYTF
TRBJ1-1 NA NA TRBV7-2 TGTGCCAGCAGCTCCATTTTGCGCGTGGCTTTCTTT CASSSILRVAFF
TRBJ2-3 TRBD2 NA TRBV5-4 TGTGCCAGCAGCTTTGCGGGGGAAGCGGATACGCAGTATTTT CASSFAGEADTQYF
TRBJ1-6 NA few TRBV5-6 TGTGCCAGCAGCTGGGTTAATTCACCCCTCCACTTT CASSWVNSPLHF
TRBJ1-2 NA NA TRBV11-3 TGTGCCAGCAGCCCCAGGGGCTCGAACTATGGCTACACCTTC CASSPRGSNYGYTF
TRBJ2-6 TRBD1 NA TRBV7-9 TGTGCCAGCAGCTCGGGACAGGCTGGGGCCAACGTCCTGACTTTC CASSSGQAGANVLTF
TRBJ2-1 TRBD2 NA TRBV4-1 TGCGCCAGCAGCCTGACTAGCGGGGGTAGCTCCTACAATGAGCAGTTCTTC CASSLTSGGSSYNEQFF
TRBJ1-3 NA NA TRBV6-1 TGTGCCAGCACTACGGGAAACACCATATATTTT CASTTGNTIYF
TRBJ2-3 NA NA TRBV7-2 TGTGCCAGCAGCCCTAGGGGTAGGACAGATACGCAGTATTTT CASSPRGRTDTQYF
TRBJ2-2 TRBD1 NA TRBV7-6 TGTGCCAGCAGCAAACAGGGGGCAGACACCGGGGAGCTGTTTTTT CASSKQGADTGELFF
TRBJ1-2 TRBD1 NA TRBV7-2 TGTGCCAGCAGCTTCTACCAGACAGGGACTGCTGGCTACACCTTC CASSFYQTGTAGYTF
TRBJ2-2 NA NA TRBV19 TGTGCCAGTAGCTCCACGCAACCCGGGGAGCTGTTTTTT CASSSTQPGELFF
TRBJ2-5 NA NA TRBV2 TGTGCCAGCAAAGCCGCCATTAGACAGGGAGGGGAGACCCAGTACTTC CASKAAIRQGGETQYF
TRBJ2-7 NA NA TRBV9 TGTGCCAGCAGCGTAGAGGGCTCCCTAGGGGAGCAGTACTTC CASSVEGSLGEQYF
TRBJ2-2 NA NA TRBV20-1 TGCAGTGCGGTATACAGGGGGGAGCTGTTTTTT CSAVYRGELFF
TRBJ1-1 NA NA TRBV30 TGTGCCTGGAGTGTAAACCAAGTGCAAGCTTTCTTT CAWSVNQVQAFF
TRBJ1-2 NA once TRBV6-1 TGTGCCAGCAGTGTTCGGAACTATGGCTACACCTTC CASSVRNYGYTF
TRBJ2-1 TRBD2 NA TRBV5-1 TGCGCCAGCAGCCCCGGGCCGGGAGGTTCCTACAATGAGCAGTTCTTC CASSPGPGGSYNEQFF
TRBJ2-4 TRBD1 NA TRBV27 TGTGCCAGCAGTCCGTCGACACTTACAGGGGGCGCATCCAAAAACATTCAGTACTTC CASSPSTLTGGASKNIQYF
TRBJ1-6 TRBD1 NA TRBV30 TGTGCCTGGAGCCAGGACAGGGGGCTAAGGAATTCACCCCTCCACTTT CAWSQDRGLRNSPLHF
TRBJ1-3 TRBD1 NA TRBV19 TGTGCCAGTAGGGGCAGGGGGACTGGAAACACCATATATTTT CASRGRGTGNTIYF
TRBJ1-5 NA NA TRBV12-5 TGTGCTAGTGCCTGGAGGTTATCCGCTCAGCCCCAGCATTTT CASAWRLSAQPQHF
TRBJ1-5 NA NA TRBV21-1 TGTGCCAGCAGCAAGAGGGTCAGGGGCTATCAGCCCCAGCATTTT CASSKRVRGYQPQHF
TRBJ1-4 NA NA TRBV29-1 TGCAGCGTTGAAGGAGGTACCTTTGGTGAAAAACTGTTTTTT CSVEGGTFGEKLFF
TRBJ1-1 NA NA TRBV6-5 TGTGCCAGCAGTTACTTGGCAGCCATGAACACTGAAGCTTTCTTT CASSYLAAMNTEAFF
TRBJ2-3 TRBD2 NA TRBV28 TGTGCCAGCAGTTTATTGGGCGGGAGGGCCTTGACAGATACGCAGTATTTT CASSLLGGRALTDTQYF
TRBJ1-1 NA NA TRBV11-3 TGTGCCAGCAGCTTAAGGGGCACTGAAGCTTTCTTT CASSLRGTEAFF
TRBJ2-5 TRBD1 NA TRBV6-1 TGTGCCACCTCCTTTTGGGACAGGGGTAAAGAGACCCAGTACTTC CATSFWDRGKETQYF
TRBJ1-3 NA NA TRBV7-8 TGTGCCAGCAGCACCGGGGGGGCCTTCTCTGGAAACACCATATATTTT CASSTGGAFSGNTIYF
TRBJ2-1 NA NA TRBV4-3 TGCGCCAGCAGCCAAGGCTACAATGAGCAGTTCTTC CASSQGYNEQFF
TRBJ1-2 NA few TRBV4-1 TGCGCCAGCAGCCAAGAGGGAGGGGGGGGTGGCCCTAACTATGGCTACACCTTC CASSQEGGGGGPNYGYTF
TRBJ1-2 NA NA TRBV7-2 TGTGCCAGCAGCTTAAATCGGGGGGCGCATGGCTACACCTTC CASSLNRGAHGYTF
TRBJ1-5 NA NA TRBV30 TGTGCCTGGAGTGCACTTAGGGATCAGCCCCAGCATTTT CAWSALRDQPQHF